This T cell receptor beta chain appears in the sequencing data of a study of shared clonotypes between healthy human individuals. Only in-frame clones appear in the TCRdb table, and some are missing; sequencing was by immunoSEQ multiplex PCR. The table lists roughly 300,000 clones, 70% to 75% of them singletons. In regard to this clone: Its antigen is as yet unknown. Its ends do not fully match the called genes, so a read error is possible.

The length of the CDR3 is 15 residues. The germline gives CDR1 SGHTA, CDR2 FQGNSA. Overall study findings and caveats: Sequencing depth was expected to affect clonotype sharing among donors. Against clonotypes common to all four donors, non-shared ones had lower generation probabilities.

Splitting the CD4+ cells yielded a CD45RA+ naive subset and a CD45RA-negative memory subset. The chain links TRBV7-2 to TRBJ2-2; D remains ambiguous. The TCR originated in a man aged 25 to 45 in good health. Sequencing was performed on memory CD4+ T cells sorted from blood. The sample's subset: CD45RA-negative fraction. CDR3 in amino acids: CASSIQTAKTGELFF. The CDR3, as DNA: TGTGCCAGCAGCATCCAAACTGCGAAGACCGGGGAGCTGTTTTTT.